Shown below are 30 T cell receptor beta chains from a single sample sequenced in a study of lymphopenia after photon versus proton radiotherapy. The method was immunoSEQ multiplex PCR; TCRdb's version includes in-frame clones alone and lacks a portion of them. Of over 25,000 clones detected, roughly 88% appear once; the ten largest clones hold less than 7%. Specimen: peripheral blood, collected from a patient treated with photon-based radiotherapy. Receptor source: a woman aged 45-65 years with pancreatic cancer.

The V call is TRBV6-6, the J call TRBJ2-1; D is perhaps TRBD1 (5 bases). Germline loops: CDR1 MNHNY, CDR2 SVGAGI (reference sequence). The CDR3 covers 14 residues. The V end was cut by 4 bases, the J end by 4 bases, with 11 bases between. CDR3 DNA: TGTGCCAGCAGTTTGGCAGGGTCATACAATGAGCAGTTCTTC. Translated: CASSLAGSYNEQFF.

V gene TRBV9 combines with J gene TRBJ1-4, with D hard to call. CDR3 length: 15 amino acids. Germline CDR1 is SGDLS and CDR2 is YYNGEE. Trimming took 0 bases from V and 0 from J, leaving 6 bases between them. This chain's CDR3 is CASSVDTTTNEKLFF. In DNA, the CDR3 is TGTGCCAGCAGCGTAGACACCACAACTAATGAAAAACTGTTTTTT.

The rearrangement joins TRBV6-4 to TRBJ2-7; perhaps TRBD1 as D (5 bases). Trimming removed 5 bases at V and 2 bases at J, with 13 bases between. CDR3 length equals 14 residues. Germline values: CDR1 MRHNA, CDR2 SNTAGT. DNA of the CDR3: TGTGCCAGCAGTATCAGACAAGGGGCCTACGAGCAGTACTTC. Amino acids: CASSIRQGAYEQYF.

This clone was observed a handful of times. The chain recombines TRBV19 with TRBJ1-5; TRBD1 is a possible D gene (5 bases). The germline V and J ends were trimmed by 9 bases and 3 bases, with 15 bases remaining between them. Germline V gene lookup returns CDR1 LNHDA and CDR2 SQIVND (reference sequence). CDR3 size: 14 residues. CDR3: CASLGTSLNQPQHF. The CDR3 nucleotides read TGTGCCAGCCTCGGGACGTCCCTCAATCAGCCCCAGCATTTT.

CDR3 sequence: CASSLAMTPTYEQYF. In nucleotides, the CDR3 is TGTGCCAGCAGCTTAGCCATGACACCAACCTACGAGCAGTACTTC. The gene calls are TRBV7-2 and TRBJ2-7; D is ambiguous. V lost 0 bases and J lost 2, with 11 bases in between. CDR3 length: 15 amino acids. Germline V CDR1 and CDR2: SGHTA, FQGNSA.

This clone came up a few times. The V gene is TRBV4-2, the J gene TRBJ1-5; 7 bases match TRBD1. The J segment lost 2 bases and the V segment lost 4 bases, leaving 14 bases of the junction unmatched. Per germline, CDR1 LGHNA and CDR2 YNFKEQ. This CDR3 comprises 18 residues. The CDR3 nucleotides read TGTGCCAGCAGCCCAAACCGGGACAGCCGAGGAGGCAATCAGCCCCAGCATTTT. This sequence encodes CASSPNRDSRGGNQPQHF.

The CDR3 DNA is TGTGCCAGTAGTATCTTTAAAGCGAGCTCCTACAATGAGCAGTTCTTC. Encoded protein: CASSIFKASSYNEQFF. The rearrangement uses TRBV19 and TRBJ2-1, with unresolved D. The germline gives CDR1 LNHDA, CDR2 SQIVND (reference sequence). This CDR3 region has 16 residues. V was cut by 3 bases and J by 0 bases, with 12 bases left in between. The whole variable domain, remainder taken from reference TRBV19 and TRBJ2-1, is DGGITQSPKYLFRKEGQNVTLSCEQNLNHDAMYWYRQDPGQGLRLIYYSQIVNDFQKGDIAEGYSVSREKKESFPLTVTSAQKNPTAFYLCASSIFKASSYNEQFFGPGTRLTVL.

This clone was counted a single time. The chain joins TRBV2 to TRBJ2-2; 10 bases align to TRBD2. The trim removed 10 bases at V and 1 base at J, leaving 3 bases unmatched. The CDR3 totals 14 residues. CDR1 is SNHLY, CDR2 FYNNEI, per germline. CDR3 bases: TGTGCCACCCGGACTAGCGGGAACACCGGGGAGCTGTTTTTT. Translating gives CATRTSGNTGELFF.

The chain has TRBV18 and TRBJ2-7; 11 bases are shared with TRBD1. Germline V CDR1 and CDR2: KGHSH, LQKENI. This CDR3 spans 15 amino acids. V lost 3 bases and J lost 3; bases outside the gene matches: 4. CDR3 sequence (DNA): TGTGCCAGCTCACCTCCCGGGACAGGGGGCTACGAGCAGTACTTC. Translated: CASSPPGTGGYEQYF.

The genes are TRBV18 and TRBJ1-4; D gene ambiguous. Trimming took off 3 bases at V and 0 bases at J, with 5 bases between the two ends. The CDR3 is 14 residues long. The germline CDR1 and CDR2 sequences are KGHSH and LQKENI. The CDR3 DNA is TGTGCCAGCTCACCCCTTGCAACTAATGAAAAACTGTTTTTT. The encoded protein is CASSPLATNEKLFF.

The rearrangement joins TRBV7-8 to TRBJ2-2; weak D call: TRBD1 (6 bases). The CDR3 is 14 amino acids. Trimming stripped 10 bases from V and 6 bases from J, with 18 bases between. Germline lookup yields CDR1 SGHVS and CDR2 FQNEAQ. CDR3 nucleotides: TGTGCCACTCAACGACTTACAGGGCCCGGGGAGCTGTTTTTT. Its protein product is CATQRLTGPGELFF. The complete variable domain, with remaining parts taken from reference TRBV7-8 and TRBJ2-2, reads GAGVSQSPRYKVAKRGQDVALRCDPISGHVSLFWYQQALGQGPEFLTYFQNEAQLDKSGLPSDRFFAERPEGSVSTLKIQRTQQEDSAVYLCATQRLTGPGELFFGEGSRLTVL.

The chain carries TRBV7-8 and TRBJ2-5; D unresolved. The germline V and J ends were trimmed by 5 bases and 3 bases, with 16 bases remaining between them. Germline assignment: CDR1 SGHVS and CDR2 FQNEAQ. The CDR3 extends over 15 amino acids. CDR3 in amino acids: CASSPHFKGKETQYF. The CDR3 DNA reads as TGTGCCAGCAGCCCACACTTCAAGGGCAAAGAGACCCAGTACTTC.

This chain joins TRBV5-1 and TRBJ2-7; D is uncertain. Germline V CDR1 and CDR2: SGHRS, YFSETQ. Between the trimmed V and J ends, which lost 2 bases and 2 bases, there was a span of 5 bases. The CDR3 is 12 residues long. CDR3 DNA: TGCGCCAGCAGCTTATCACCCTACGAGCAGTACTTC. Translated, it gives CASSLSPYEQYF.

The genes are TRBV5-1 and TRBJ1-1; no firm D call. From germline, CDR1 is SGHRS and CDR2 YFSETQ. CDR3 size: 18 residues. Written as DNA, the CDR3 is TGCAACGCCTTACGCCAGCAAATGCGGGAGGCTAAGAACACTGAAGCTTTCTTT. It encodes CNALRQQMREAKNTEAFF.

The V and J genes are TRBV14 and TRBJ2-5; TRBD2 aligns across 7 bases. This CDR3 has 15 residues. Germline values: CDR1 SGHDN, CDR2 FVKESK. The junction had 7 bases not matched to a gene; V was cut back by 1 base and J by 5 bases. The DNA of the CDR3 is TGTGCCAGCAGCCAAGGGCACGGGAGGTCGGAGACCCAGTACTTC. It is translated as CASSQGHGRSETQYF.

The genes are TRBV9 and TRBJ2-7; 8 bases line up with TRBD2. Per germline, CDR1 SGDLS and CDR2 YYNGEE. The CDR3 is made up of 14 amino acids. J was trimmed by 3 bases and V by 3 bases; bases with no gene match: 5. The CDR3 here is CASSGQAGDYEQYF. The CDR3 DNA reads as TGTGCCAGCAGCGGGCAAGCGGGGGACTACGAGCAGTACTTC.

This chain links TRBV7-2 with TRBJ2-3; the match to TRBD1 covers 7 bases. The J segment lost 1 base and the V segment lost 4 bases, leaving 8 bases of the junction unmatched. Germline V lookup: CDR1 SGHTA, CDR2 FQGNSA. The CDR3 runs 16 residues. The CDR3 DNA reads TGTGCCAGCAGCTCCCGTCGACAGGGAGGCACAGATACGCAGTATTTT. It translates to CASSSRRQGGTDTQYF.

CDR3 loop: CASGDSGTGAYEQYF. CDR3 in DNA: TGTGCCAGCGGGGATTCCGGGACAGGGGCTTACGAGCAGTACTTC. The chain employs TRBV28 and TRBJ2-7; 10 bases match TRBD1. Germline V gene data show CDR1 as MDHEN and CDR2 as SYDVKM. V trimming: 8 bases; J trimming: 4 bases; junction bases outside the gene matches: 11. The CDR3 sequence is 15 residues long.

CDR3 sequence: CASSPRGDSYEQYF. DNA for the CDR3: TGTGCCAGCAGCCCAAGGGGGGACTCCTACGAGCAGTACTTC. The chain employs TRBV6-5 and TRBJ2-7; either TRBD1 or TRBD2 may supply D (6 bases each). CDR1 and CDR2 from the germline V gene are MNHEY and SVGAGI. Between the trimmed V and J ends, which lost 6 bases and 0 bases, there was a span of 12 bases. The CDR3 length is 14 residues.

This chain joins TRBV7-2 and TRBJ2-1, with D hard to call. The V gene's germline CDR1 is SGHTA and CDR2 FQGNSA. V gave up 0 bases and J gave up 5 bases, with 11 bases separating them. This CDR3 has 15 residues. The chain's CDR3 is CASSLALGSNNEQFF. The DNA of the CDR3 is TGTGCCAGCAGCTTAGCTCTGGGGTCCAACAATGAGCAGTTCTTC.

The J gene is TRBJ2-2, the V gene TRBV19; D may correspond to TRBD1 or TRBD2 (5 bases each). The V end lost 4 bases, the J end lost 0 bases, and 18 bases lay between the germline ends. This CDR3 region has 18 residues. Germline V lookup: CDR1 LNHDA, CDR2 SQIVND (reference sequence). For the CDR3, the DNA is TGTGCCAGTAGTAACTACCCTCCGGGACGCGCGAACACCGGGGAGCTGTTTTTT. It is translated as CASSNYPPGRANTGELFF.

J is TRBJ2-3 and V is TRBV9; D might be TRBD2 (6 bases). This CDR3 is 14 amino acids long. Per germline, CDR1 SGDLS and CDR2 YYNGEE. The germline V and J ends were trimmed by 7 bases and 0 bases, with 12 bases remaining between them. The CDR3 protein is CASGGLLSTDTQYF. CDR3 nucleotides: TGTGCCAGCGGGGGACTCCTTAGCACAGATACGCAGTATTTT.

V usage is TRBV15 and J usage is TRBJ2-6; weak D call: TRBD2 (5 bases). Germline loops: CDR1 LNHNV, CDR2 YYDKDF (reference sequence). This CDR3 spans 15 amino acids. Trimming shortened V by 0 bases and J by 2 bases, and 5 bases separated the two germline ends. The CDR3 DNA reads as TGTGCCACCAGCAGAGAGAGGGCTGGGGCCAACGTCCTGACTTTC. Translating gives CATSRERAGANVLTF.

The rearrangement links TRBV19 to TRBJ2-2; 9 nucleotides align to TRBD2. CDR1 LNHDA and CDR2 SQIVND come from the germline V gene (reference sequence). The CDR3 has 14 residues. V dropped 4 bases and J dropped 5; count of bases not matched to a gene: 2. The CDR3 region is CASSTGLATGELFF. Written as DNA, the CDR3 is TGTGCCAGTAGTACCGGACTAGCGACCGGGGAGCTGTTTTTT.

V usage is TRBV13 and J usage is TRBJ2-1; unclear D gene. The length of the CDR3 is 11 residues. V dropped 5 bases and J dropped 10 bases, with 9 bases sitting between them. The germline CDR1 and CDR2 sequences are PRHDT and FYEKMQ (reference sequence). CDR3 residues: CASSITAEQFF. The CDR3, as DNA: TGTGCCAGCAGCATTACCGCCGAGCAGTTCTTC.

This clone appeared a single time. J is TRBJ1-3 and V is TRBV25-1; D is ambiguous. CDR1 is MGHDK and CDR2 is SYGVNS in the germline V gene. The CDR3 runs 13 residues. Deletions cut 5 bases from V and 4 bases from J, with 9 bases between. The CDR3 DNA reads as TGTGCCAGCAGTCCCTCTGCCGGAAACACCATATATTTT. Protein product: CASSPSAGNTIYF. Combining the CDR3 with reference TRBV25-1 and TRBJ1-3 gives the whole variable domain EADIYQTPRYLVIGTGKKITLECSQTMGHDKMYWYQQDPGMELHLIHYSYGVNSTEKGDLSSESTVSRIRTEHFPLTLESARPSHTSQYLCASSPSAGNTIYFGEGSWLTVV.

V is TRBV5-8 and J is TRBJ1-5, with no clear D. The germline gives CDR1 SGHTS, CDR2 YDEGEE. Deletions cut 0 bases from V and 2 bases from J, with 6 bases between. This CDR3 has 14 amino acids. The CDR3 nucleotides read TGTGCCAGCAGCTTGGGACTGCGCAATCAGCCCCAGCATTTT. Translating gives CASSLGLRNQPQHF.

This rearrangement joins TRBV6-4 to TRBJ2-2; TRBD2 agrees at 8 bases. The V gene's germline CDR1 is MRHNA and CDR2 SNTAGT. The CDR3 is 17 amino acids. V lost 5 bases and J lost 0; bases outside the gene matches: 8. The CDR3 is CASSSAAGVSNTGELFF. As DNA, the CDR3 is TGTGCCAGCAGTTCTGCAGCGGGGGTTTCGAACACCGGGGAGCTGTTTTTT.

This clone was found once. The CDR3 DNA reads as TGTGCCAGCAGCTTAGGGGTAGCGGGAAACACAGATACGCAGTATTTT. This gives the protein CASSLGVAGNTDTQYF. The chain combines TRBV11-3 with TRBJ2-3; 8 nucleotides agree with TRBD2. This CDR3 spans 16 amino acids. After removal of 1 base from V and 2 bases from J, the junction contained 5 bases not matched to a gene. The germline gives CDR1 SGHNT, CDR2 YENEEA.

The chain carries TRBV4-3 and TRBJ2-3; 8 bases line up with TRBD2. Germline V lookup: CDR1 LGHNA, CDR2 YSLEER. This CDR3 has 17 amino acids. V trimming: 0 bases; J trimming: 4 bases; junction bases outside the gene matches: 9. CDR3 coding DNA: TGCGCCAGCAGCCAAGACTGGACTAGCAGGAGATCAGATACGCAGTATTTT. Its translation: CASSQDWTSRRSDTQYF.